These T cell receptor beta chains were read from a single sample in a study of shared clonotypes between healthy human individuals. The method was immunoSEQ multiplex PCR; TCRdb's version includes in-frame clones alone and lacks a portion of them. Of 600,000 or so clones listed, approximately 95% are singletons. Sequencing was done on a sample of naive CD8+ T cells sorted from blood. These receptors came from a woman in her thirties in good health. CDR3s include the opening cysteine and the closing phenylalanine or tryptophan. The D gene is left open where the match is weak. Where a row states a size, it is once, few, many or the class of an expanded clone; other rows omit it.

v_call	d_call	clone_size	j_call	cdr3_aa	cdr3_nt
TRBV10-2	TRBD2	once	TRBJ2-7	CASSDRLAGSYEQYF	TGCGCCAGCAGTGATCGCCTAGCGGGGTCCTACGAGCAGTACTTC
TRBV19	-	-	TRBJ1-5	CASRAASLGSNQPQHF	TGTGCCAGTAGGGCAGCATCCCTGGGGAGCAATCAGCCCCAGCATTTT
TRBV27	TRBD2	-	TRBJ2-7	CASQGSGRAHREQYF	TGTGCCAGCCAGGGGAGCGGGAGGGCCCACCGCGAGCAGTACTTC
TRBV6-5	-	-	TRBJ2-7	CATQSAPYEQYF	TGTGCCACACAAAGTGCCCCCTACGAGCAGTACTTC
TRBV13	TRBD2	once	TRBJ2-7	CASSGTSGTVGQYF	TGTGCCAGCAGCGGGACTAGCGGGACTGTCGGGCAGTACTTC
TRBV10-2	-	-	TRBJ2-1	CASSDWALSSYNEQFF	TGCGCCAGCAGTGATTGGGCCCTCAGCTCCTACAATGAGCAGTTCTTC
TRBV28	-	-	TRBJ1-3	CASSLGTRSSGNTIYF	TGTGCCAGCAGTTTAGGGACCAGAAGCTCTGGAAACACCATATATTTT
TRBV10-3	-	-	TRBJ1-1	CAISESAKNREVMNTEAFF	TGTGCCATCAGTGAGTCTGCCAAGAACAGGGAAGTCATGAACACTGAAGCTTTCTTT
TRBV5-6	-	-	TRBJ2-7	CASSVAGQLTYEQYF	TGTGCCAGCAGCGTGGCGGGACAGCTCACCTACGAGCAGTACTTC
TRBV9	-	-	TRBJ1-2	CASISPKDYGYTF	TGTGCCAGCATCAGCCCTAAGGACTATGGCTACACCTTC
TRBV13	TRBD2	-	TRBJ2-7	CASSYGTSGSPEQYF	TGTGCCAGCAGCTACGGGACTAGCGGGAGTCCCGAGCAGTACTTC
TRBV5-4	TRBD1	-	TRBJ1-3	CASSPGQGGGNTIYF	TGTGCCAGCAGTCCTGGACAGGGAGGAGGAAACACCATATATTTT
TRBV7-9	-	-	TRBJ1-5	CASSLAGGPQHF	TGTGCCAGCAGCTTAGCAGGGGGGCCCCAGCATTTT
TRBV4-1	-	-	TRBJ2-3	CASSQDSSVTPTDTQYF	TGCGCCAGCAGCCAAGATTCTAGCGTCACCCCGACAGATACGCAGTATTTT
TRBV7-9	TRBD1	once	TRBJ2-7	CASSSGQLRAYEQYF	TGTGCCAGCAGCTCGGGACAGCTCAGGGCCTACGAGCAGTACTTC
TRBV7-9	TRBD1	-	TRBJ1-1	CASGTGGGTEAFF	TGTGCCAGCGGGACAGGGGGTGGCACTGAAGCTTTCTTT
TRBV28	-	-	TRBJ1-1	CASSSRRVANTEAFF	TGTGCCAGCAGTTCCCGCAGGGTTGCGAACACTGAAGCTTTCTTT
TRBV2	-	-	TRBJ1-5	CASRGEASNQPQHF	TGTGCCAGCAGGGGGGAGGCTAGCAATCAGCCCCAGCATTTT
TRBV5-4	-	once	TRBJ2-7	CASSLYYEQYF	TGTGCCAGCAGCTTGTACTACGAGCAGTACTTC
TRBV7-8	-	once	TRBJ2-3	CASSLASGEQDTQYF	TGTGCCAGCAGCTTAGCGTCGGGAGAGCAAGATACGCAGTATTTT
TRBV5-6	-	-	TRBJ1-1	CASSLGGGSNTEAFF	TGTGCCAGCAGCTTGGGAGGGGGTTCTAACACTGAAGCTTTCTTT
TRBV10-2	TRBD2	once	TRBJ2-1	CASRDQLAGINLYSYNEQFF	TGCGCCAGCAGGGATCAACTAGCGGGAATAAATTTATACTCCTACAATGAGCAGTTCTTC
TRBV7-9	-	once	TRBJ1-3	CASTIGPISGNTIYF	TGTGCCAGCACGATTGGGCCGATCTCTGGAAACACCATATATTTT
TRBV19	TRBD1	-	TRBJ1-3	CASTALRGLVGNTIYF	TGTGCCAGTACGGCGTTGAGGGGGCTTGTCGGAAACACCATATATTTT
TRBV15	-	-	TRBJ2-2	CATSREGSVGTGELFF	TGTGCCACCAGCAGAGAAGGGAGTGTGGGCACCGGGGAGCTGTTTTTT
TRBV27	-	-	TRBJ1-2	CASSLAGANYGYTF	TGTGCCAGCAGTTTAGCAGGGGCCAACTATGGCTACACCTTC
TRBV19	-	-	TRBJ2-7	CASSISAEVFSDEQYF	TGTGCCAGTAGTATCTCGGCGGAGGTTTTCAGTGACGAGCAGTACTTC
TRBV9	-	-	TRBJ2-5	CASSKGQQETQYF	TGTGCCAGCAGTAAGGGACAACAAGAGACCCAGTACTTC
TRBV28	-	-	TRBJ1-5	CASSLFKTGSWPQHF	TGTGCCAGCAGTTTATTCAAAACAGGGTCTTGGCCCCAGCATTTT
TRBV6-6	-	-	TRBJ2-5	CASSYVSGQETQYF	TGTGCCAGCAGTTACGTTTCCGGTCAAGAGACCCAGTACTTC
TRBV7-8	-	-	TRBJ2-7	CASSLNPGIHEQYF	TGTGCCAGCAGCTTAAACCCAGGGATCCACGAGCAGTACTTC
TRBV4-1	-	-	TRBJ2-1	CASSQSYNEQFF	TGCGCCAGCAGCCAGTCGTACAATGAGCAGTTCTTC
TRBV15	-	-	TRBJ1-2	CATSDEGGPGYTF	TGTGCCACCAGCGACGAGGGGGGGCCTGGCTACACCTTC
TRBV5-1	-	-	TRBJ1-3	CASSGGTSGNTIYF	TGCGCCAGCAGCGGAGGGACCTCTGGAAACACCATATATTTT
TRBV4-1	-	-	TRBJ1-1	CASSQWGEAGTEAFF	TGCGCCAGCAGCCAGTGGGGAGAGGCGGGCACTGAAGCTTTCTTT
TRBV28	-	once	TRBJ2-3	CASSPPMQTDTQYF	TGTGCCAGCAGTCCTCCGATGCAGACAGATACGCAGTATTTT
TRBV15	TRBD2	-	TRBJ2-3	CATSIGGGVGTDTQYF	TGTGCCACCAGCATCGGCGGGGGAGTGGGCACAGATACGCAGTATTTT
TRBV7-9	-	-	TRBJ2-3	CASSSRLRGPHTDTQYF	TGTGCCAGCAGCTCCCGCCTTAGGGGACCTCACACAGATACGCAGTATTTT
TRBV7-9	-	-	TRBJ2-7	CASSPGLYEQYF	TGTGCCAGCAGCCCTGGACTGTACGAGCAGTACTTC
TRBV19	-	-	TRBJ2-5	CASSSVNGGQETQYF	TGTGCCAGTAGTTCCGTTAACGGGGGGCAGGAGACCCAGTACTTC
TRBV13	-	-	TRBJ2-2	CASSFIANGTGELFF	TGTGCCAGCAGCTTTATAGCGAATGGCACCGGGGAGCTGTTTTTT
TRBV28	-	once	TRBJ2-1	CASSLEGSNEQFF	TGTGCCAGCAGTTTAGAGGGTAGCAATGAGCAGTTCTTC
TRBV28	-	-	TRBJ1-5	CASSLFMQGYSSQHF	TGTGCCAGCAGTTTATTTATGCAGGGCTATAGCTCACAGCATTTT
TRBV20-1	-	-	TRBJ2-1	CSARRDEQFF	TGCAGTGCTCGAAGGGATGAGCAGTTCTTC
TRBV4-1	-	few	TRBJ1-5	CASSPRPGGGPQHF	TGCGCCAGCAGCCCTCGGCCGGGCGGCGGACCCCAGCATTTT
TRBV20-1	-	few	TRBJ1-2	CSAVGRGYTF	TGCAGTGCCGTTGGCAGGGGCTACACCTTC
TRBV11-2	-	-	TRBJ2-7	CASSLHGGAYEQYF	TGTGCCAGCAGCTTACATGGCGGGGCCTACGAGCAGTACTTC
TRBV4-1	-	-	TRBJ2-7	CASSQRGGYEQYF	TGCGCCAGCAGCCAAAGGGGCGGATACGAGCAGTACTTC
TRBV28	-	-	TRBJ2-7	CASSLYYQRPTYEQYF	TGTGCCAGCAGTTTATATTACCAGAGACCAACCTACGAGCAGTACTTC
TRBV2	-	-	TRBJ2-1	CASSETLLSYNEQFF	TGTGCCAGCAGTGAAACTCTCCTCTCCTACAATGAGCAGTTCTTC
TRBV4-1	-	-	TRBJ1-1	CASRVGVLMNTEAFF	TGCGCCAGCAGGGTAGGAGTCCTCATGAACACTGAAGCTTTCTTT
TRBV6-1	-	-	TRBJ2-1	CASSEAPLLHNEQFF	TGTGCCAGCAGTGAAGCGCCGCTGTTACACAATGAGCAGTTCTTC
TRBV28	-	-	TRBJ1-6	CASSLTSPLHF	TGTGCCAGCAGTTTGACATCACCCCTCCACTTT
TRBV25-1	TRBD1	-	TRBJ1-2	CASSPMGQGDYGYTF	TGTGCCAGCAGTCCCATGGGACAGGGGGACTATGGCTACACCTTC
TRBV5-8	-	-	TRBJ2-3	CASSPISDTQYF	TGTGCCAGCAGCCCTATCTCAGATACGCAGTATTTT
TRBV7-8	-	-	TRBJ2-2	CASSLDRDNTGELFF	TGTGCCAGCAGCTTAGACCGGGACAACACCGGGGAGCTGTTTTTT
TRBV6-6	-	-	TRBJ2-3	CATNSGSKDTQYF	TGTGCCACAAATAGCGGTTCTAAGGATACGCAGTATTTT
TRBV19	TRBD1	-	TRBJ1-5	CASSADRGNQPQHF	TGTGCCAGTAGTGCGGACAGGGGCAATCAGCCCCAGCATTTT
TRBV19	-	-	TRBJ2-1	CASSLGKLYEQFF	TGTGCCAGTAGTCTGGGAAAGCTATATGAGCAGTTCTTC
TRBV11-2	-	-	TRBJ1-2	CASSQMIGGRGYTF	TGTGCCAGCAGCCAGATGATTGGGGGGCGTGGCTACACCTTC